This T cell receptor beta chain was observed in a study of blood T cells in healthy people across ages. Sample-barcoded 5' priming and a J-beta primer mix drove a second PCR of roughly 6 to 12 cycles. The authors tagged each cDNA molecule using a template-switch adaptor with 12 random nucleotides. TCRdb processed the 5' RACE reads anew with MiXCR; each CDR3 protein has one entry. The data contain 1,800,000 or so distinct CDR3 sequences, about 39% of them singletons. The sequencing sample was made of blood. The sequence was obtained from a human donor in good health.

The CDR3 DNA is TGTGCCAGGGACCGGGAGGAACCTCACACCATATATTTT. The encoded protein is CARDREEPHTIYF. The gene calls are TRBV7-3 and TRBJ1-3; D gene uncertain. CDR3 length equals 13 residues. The germline gives CDR1 SGHTA, CDR2 FQGTGA. V lost 9 bases to trimming and J lost 8 bases, with 17 bases between them.